This paragraph covers one TCR beta chain sequence. The antigen is unknown. This specimen belongs to a study of blood T cells in healthy people across ages. Peripheral blood, about 9.3 milliliters per donor, was collected. A J-beta primer mix and a sample-barcoded 5' primer were used in a second PCR of roughly 7 to 12 cycles. Via MiXCR, TCRdb re-called the 5' RACE reads, giving one row per CDR3 protein. Of fewer than 2,000,000 distinct CDR3 sequences listed, roughly two fifths are singletons. The length of the CDR3 is 13 residues. Per germline, CDR1 LNHNV and CDR2 YYDKDF (reference sequence). V was clipped by 3 bases and J by 2 bases, with 5 bases between them. Points from the study as a whole: There were more naive CD4+ cells and higher diversity in long-lived donors than in aged donors.

The genes are TRBV15 and TRBJ2-1; D uncertain. This receptor was obtained from a human donor in good health. The specimen was blood. The CDR3 DNA sequence: TGTGCCACCAGCAGCGGGCCCTACAATGAGCAGTTCTTC. It is translated as CATSSGPYNEQFF.